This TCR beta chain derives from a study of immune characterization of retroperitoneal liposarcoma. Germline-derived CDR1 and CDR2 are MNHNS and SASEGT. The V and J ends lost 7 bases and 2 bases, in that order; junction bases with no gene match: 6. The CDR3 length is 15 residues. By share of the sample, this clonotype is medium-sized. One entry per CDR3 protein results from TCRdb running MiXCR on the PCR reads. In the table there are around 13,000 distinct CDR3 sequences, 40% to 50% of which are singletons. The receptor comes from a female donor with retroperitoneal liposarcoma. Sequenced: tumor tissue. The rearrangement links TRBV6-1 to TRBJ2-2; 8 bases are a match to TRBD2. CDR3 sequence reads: CASIRAGGNTGELFF. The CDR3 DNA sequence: TGTGCCAGCATACGGGCGGGGGGAAACACCGGGGAGCTGTTTTTT.